Given below is one TCR beta chain in context. Its antigen remains unidentified. These data originate in a study of OX40 agonist ivuxolimab in advanced cancers. Study observations and caveats: In general, CD8+ T cells held more expanded clones than CD4+ did, on average.

Method: immunoSEQ multiplex PCR; TCRdb's copy keeps in-frame clones and lacks some. This table has some 90,000 clones, about nine tenths appearing once. Germline V gene sequence: CDR1 WNHNN, CDR2 SYGVQD (reference sequence). The V and J ends lost 8 bases and 4 bases, in that order; junction bases with no gene match: 10. The CDR3 has 14 amino acids. Sequenced material: CD4+ or CD8+ T cells sorted from blood, taken in a trial of the OX40 agonist ivuxolimab. The chain uses TRBV10-1 and TRBJ1-1; 7 bases are a match to TRBD1. The TCR was taken from an adult with an advanced solid tumor such as melanoma, head and neck, liver or kidney cancer. The chain's CDR3 is CASGRGQGGTEAFF. The CDR3 nucleotides read TGCGCCAGCGGGAGGGGGCAGGGGGGCACTGAAGCTTTCTTT.